Shown below are 4 T cell receptor beta chains from a single sample sequenced in a study of T cell clonality in common variable immunodeficiency. TCRdb's copy holds only in-frame clones and misses some; the assay was immunoSEQ multiplex PCR. This repertoire holds 35,000 or so clones, and none appear only once. The source material was peripheral blood mononuclear cells. These TCRs come from a person aged 18-69 years in good health.

This clone was counted between two and nine times. The CDR3 DNA, read in part, is TGTGCCAGTAGTGGGGGGGGGACAGGGGGTATCGGTGAGACC. Translating gives CASSGGGTGGIGET. The complete CDR3 sequence is CASSGGGTGGIGETQYF. The V call is TRBV19, the J call TRBJ2-5; the match to TRBD1 covers 11 bases. The sequence runs out 3 residues before the end of the CDR3; the remainder is reconstructed from the germline J gene. This CDR3 is built from 17 residues. V was pared by 5 bases and J by 5 bases, with 13 bases of the junction left unmatched. Looked up from germline, CDR1 is LNHDA and CDR2 is SQIVND (reference sequence).

This clone was observed many times. The missing CDR3 end, 3 residues past where the read stops, is filled in from the germline J gene. V gene TRBV12-3 or TRBV12-4 combines with J gene TRBJ2-7; D ambiguous. V lost 2 bases to trimming and J lost 6 bases, with 14 bases between them. The CDR3 covers 14 residues. The CDR3 protein is CASSLISRVSEQYF. The CDR3 bases that were read are TGTGCCAGCAGTTTAATTTCGCGCGTCTCCGAG.

This clone was seen many times. The sequence runs out 3 residues before the end of the CDR3; the remainder is reconstructed from the germline J gene. The rearrangement joins TRBV6-1 to TRBJ2-1, with 14 bases aligning to TRBD2. Per germline, CDR1 MNHNS and CDR2 SASEGT. The CDR3 runs 19 residues. V shed 2 bases and J 5 bases; nucleotides not matched to a gene: 11. CDR3 amino acids: CASSERVLLGLAGDNEQFF. The CDR3 DNA, read in part, is TGTGCCAGCAGTGAAAGGGTTCTTTTGGGACTAGCGGGAGACAATGAG.

This clone has a count of ten or more. The read gets to within 3 residues of the CDR3 end, and the germline J gene fills in the rest. Other DNA sequences within the sample encode an identical CDR3. The V and J genes are TRBV12-3 or TRBV12-4 and TRBJ2-2; D possibly corresponds to TRBD1 (5 bases). The CDR3 has 14 amino acids. Trimming took 5 bases from V and 4 from J, leaving 11 bases between them. CDR3 region: CASSLRTPTGELFF. CDR3 DNA, as far as it was read: TGTGCCAGCAGTCTACGGACACCCACCGGGGAG.